Below are 25 T cell receptor beta chains sequenced from a single sample in a study of T cell responses to AZD1222 COVID-19 vaccine. Only in-frame clones appear in the TCRdb table, and some are missing; sequencing was by immunoSEQ multiplex PCR. Of 130,000 to 150,000 clones in the sample, about nine tenths were seen once. Sequenced material: peripheral blood, taken on day 0 of AZD1222 vaccination. Source of these receptors: an adult in good health.

This clone has just one count. The genes are TRBV29-1 and TRBJ2-3, with D maybe TRBD2 (5 bases). The V and J ends lost 6 bases and 4 bases respectively, with 20 bases between them. The length of the CDR3 is 15 residues. Germline V gene lookup returns CDR1 SQVTM and CDR2 ANQGSEA. CDR3 nucleotide sequence: TGCAGCGTCGACGAACAACTAGAGAGGGCAGATACGCAGTATTTT. It encodes CSVDEQLERADTQYF.

V and J are TRBV27 and TRBJ1-5; D not resolved. Germline lookup yields CDR1 MNHEY and CDR2 SMNVEV (reference sequence). Trimming shortened V by 3 bases and J by 1 base, and 10 bases separated the two germline ends. This CDR3 is built from 15 residues. In nucleotides, the CDR3 is TGTGCCAGCAGTTTCGACACGAGAAGCAATCAGCCCCAGCATTTT. Translating it yields CASSFDTRSNQPQHF.

The chain links TRBV30 to TRBJ2-3, with D possibly being TRBD2 (7 bases). Trimming cost V 0 bases and J 5 bases, with 15 bases left between them. CDR1 GTSNPN and CDR2 SVGIG come from the germline V gene (reference sequence). The CDR3 loop spans 15 amino acids. The CDR3 loop is CAWSVAGHHLDTQYF. The CDR3 DNA follows: TGTGCCTGGAGTGTAGCGGGACACCACTTAGATACGCAGTATTTT.

This clone appeared a single time. The chain is built from TRBV5-4 and TRBJ2-7; 9 positions match TRBD1. CDR3 length: 15 amino acids. V shed 4 bases and J 3 bases; nucleotides not matched to a gene: 8. Germline assignment: CDR1 SGHNT and CDR2 YYREEE (reference sequence). CDR3 residues: CASSIGTGRDYEQYF. CDR3 DNA sequence: TGTGCCAGCAGCATTGGGACAGGGAGGGACTACGAGCAGTACTTC.

For this clone: Additional DNA sequences in this sample encode the identical CDR3. The chain carries TRBV2 and TRBJ2-1; 8 bases agree with TRBD2. The germline gives CDR1 SNHLY, CDR2 FYNNEI. Losses at the gene ends were 2 bases for V and 3 bases for J; bases not matched to a gene: 3. The CDR3 runs 15 residues. The CDR3, as DNA: TGTGCCAGCAGTGAATTAGCGGGAAGCTACAATGAGCAGTTCTTC. Translating gives CASSELAGSYNEQFF. Filled out from reference TRBV2 and TRBJ2-1, the complete variable domain reads EPEVTQTPSHQVTQMGQEVILRCVPISNHLYFYWYRQILGQKVEFLVSFYNNEISEKSEIFDDQFSVERPDGSNFTLKIRSTKLEDSAMYFCASSELAGSYNEQFFGPGTRLTVL.

The genes are TRBV5-4 and TRBJ2-7, with a weak D call TRBD2 (6 bases). Germline lookup yields CDR1 SGHNT and CDR2 YYREEE (reference sequence). Deletions cut 5 bases from V and 4 bases from J, with 16 bases between. There are 14 residues in the CDR3. DNA of the CDR3: TGTGCCAGCAGTTCCGGGACTTTGTTATACGAGCAGTACTTC. Amino acids: CASSSGTLLYEQYF.

In regard to this clone: Distinct nucleotide sequences in the sample also encode this CDR3. The CDR3 reads CASRGGTGITGELFF. Here the CDR3 DNA reads TGTGCCAGCAGGGGGGGGACAGGCATCACCGGGGAGCTGTTTTTT. The chain links TRBV2 to TRBJ2-2, with a tentative D call TRBD1 (8 bases). CDR3 length: 15 residues. Trimming cost V 6 bases and J 4 bases, with 15 bases left between them. The germline V gene has CDR1 SNHLY and CDR2 FYNNEI.

The chain carries TRBV9 and TRBJ2-1, with 10 bases fitting TRBD2. The CDR3 consists of 15 residues. Trimming at V came to 4 bases and at J to 5 bases, leaving 6 bases not matched to a gene. Per the germline V gene, CDR1 is SGDLS and CDR2 is YYNGEE. The CDR3 DNA reads as TGTGCCAGCAGCTTTGGACTAGCGGATGACAATGAGCAGTTCTTC. It codes for CASSFGLADDNEQFF.

The CDR3 spells CASSYSRGEKLFF. The CDR3 nucleotides are TGTGCCAGCAGTTACTCGAGAGGGGAAAAACTGTTTTTT. The chain carries TRBV6-2 or TRBV6-3 and TRBJ1-4, with D unclear. Looked up from germline, CDR1 is MNHEY and CDR2 is SVGEGT. Trimming removed 0 bases from V and 8 bases from J, with 7 bases in between. The CDR3 is 13 amino acids.

A single count supports this clone. The V call is TRBV3-1 (or the pseudogene TRBV3-2), the J call TRBJ2-7; D is possibly TRBD1 (5 bases). CDR3 size: 16 residues. V was clipped by 3 bases and J by 2 bases, with 17 bases between them. The germline V gene encodes CDR1 LGHDT and CDR2 YNNKEL (reference sequence). The CDR3 sequence is CASSQVTGYRAYEQYF. The CDR3 nucleotides are TGTGCCAGCAGCCAGGTAACAGGATACAGAGCCTACGAGCAGTACTTC.

This chain uses TRBV18 with TRBJ1-1; weak D call: TRBD1 (6 bases). The V gene lost 4 bases and the J gene lost 10 bases, with 16 bases spanning the gap. CDR3 size: 13 residues. Per germline, CDR1 KGHSH and CDR2 LQKENI. The CDR3 coding sequence is TGTGCCAGCTCACGTAATGGGGGCCTCGGAGCTTTCTTT. It translates to CASSRNGGLGAFF.

The chain joins TRBV7-2 to TRBJ2-7, with 7 bases identical to TRBD1. This CDR3 contains 15 residues. The J segment lost 2 bases and the V segment lost 5 bases, leaving 9 bases of the junction unmatched. Germline-derived CDR1 and CDR2 are SGHTA and FQGNSA. The chain's CDR3 is CASSRRQGTTYEQYF. The CDR3, as DNA: TGTGCCAGCAGCCGCAGACAGGGTACCACCTACGAGCAGTACTTC.

The chain combines TRBV5-5 with TRBJ2-3, with D perhaps given as TRBD1 or TRBD2 (5 bases each). The CDR3 is 15 residues long. The germline CDR1 and CDR2 sequences are SGHKS and YYEKEE (reference sequence). V shed 4 bases and J shed 7 bases, with 19 bases lying between them. The CDR3 bases are TGTGCCAGCAGCGCTCCCGGGACGCCTTGGAATACGCAGTATTTT. Translated: CASSAPGTPWNTQYF.

The V call is TRBV5-6, the J call TRBJ2-7; weak D call: TRBD2 (5 bases). V dropped 4 bases and J dropped 0 bases, with 14 bases sitting between them. The germline V gene encodes CDR1 SGHDT and CDR2 YYEEEE. This CDR3 has 15 residues. CDR3 region: CASSPGRRFSYEQYF. The CDR3 DNA reads TGTGCCAGCAGCCCGGGTAGGAGGTTCTCCTACGAGCAGTACTTC.

The chain carries TRBV4-1 and TRBJ2-1; 14 bases agree with TRBD2. Germline trimming cut 1 base from V and 0 bases from J; bases unmatched to any gene: 2. The CDR3 has 18 amino acids. Germline CDR1 and CDR2: MGHRA and YSYEKL. The CDR3 nucleotides are TGCGCCAGCAGCCAAGGGACTAGCGGGAGGAGCTCCTACAATGAGCAGTTCTTC. It specifies CASSQGTSGRSSYNEQFF.

The CDR3 spells CASSLLAALRIHNEQFF. DNA for the CDR3: TGTGCCAGCAGCCTACTAGCGGCTCTAAGGATCCACAATGAGCAGTTCTTC. This rearrangement joins TRBV2 to TRBJ2-1, with 8 bases aligning to TRBD2. V shed 6 bases, J shed 5 bases, and the junction held 15 bases outside the gene matches. The CDR3 loop spans 17 amino acids. Germline CDR1 and CDR2: SNHLY and FYNNEI.

The rearrangement uses TRBV28 and TRBJ2-2, with D tentatively TRBD1 (6 bases). Looked up from germline, CDR1 is MDHEN and CDR2 is SYDVKM. V was cut by 7 bases and J by 5 bases, with 17 bases left in between. The CDR3 length is 15 residues. In DNA, the CDR3 is TGTGCCAGCAACTCCCCCGGGACAAAGACCGGGGAGCTGTTTTTT. Its protein product is CASNSPGTKTGELFF.

J is TRBJ2-3 and V is TRBV5-4; perhaps TRBD1 as D (6 bases). Looked up from germline, CDR1 is SGHNT and CDR2 is YYREEE (reference sequence). V lost 2 bases to trimming and J lost 4 bases, with 8 bases between them. This CDR3 region has 13 residues. The CDR3 is CASSLQGADTQYF. In DNA, the CDR3 is TGTGCCAGCAGCTTACAGGGCGCAGATACGCAGTATTTT.

The chain joins TRBV4-1 to TRBJ2-7, with TRBD2 as a possible D gene (6 bases). V was clipped by 2 bases and J by 4 bases, with 12 bases between them. This CDR3 is 14 amino acids long. Germline V gene sequence: CDR1 MGHRA, CDR2 YSYEKL. The CDR3 coding sequence is TGCGCCAGCAGCCAATCAGGGAGGCGGTACGAGCAGTACTTC. Amino acids: CASSQSGRRYEQYF.

The chain couples TRBV15 to TRBJ1-1; D is uncertain. Germline V CDR1 and CDR2: LNHNV, YYDKDF (reference sequence). CDR3 size: 15 residues. V lost 0 bases to trimming and J lost 0 bases, with 8 bases between them. The CDR3: CATSRDQRVNTEAFF. Written as DNA, the CDR3 is TGTGCCACCAGCAGAGATCAACGGGTGAACACTGAAGCTTTCTTT.

This clone was recorded only once. V and J are TRBV28 and TRBJ1-4; D is undetermined. CDR3 length equals 15 residues. Trimming shortened V by 4 bases and J by 0 bases, and 9 bases separated the two germline ends. Looked up from germline, CDR1 is MDHEN and CDR2 is SYDVKM. Here the CDR3 DNA reads TGTGCCAGCAGTTCGCGGACGGCAACTAATGAAAAACTGTTTTTT. Translating it yields CASSSRTATNEKLFF.

The V call is TRBV10-1, the J call TRBJ2-7; 9 positions match TRBD1. Losses at the gene ends were 3 bases for V and 5 bases for J; bases not matched to a gene: 8. Per germline, CDR1 WNHNN and CDR2 SYGVQD (reference sequence). The CDR3 has 15 residues. The CDR3 loop reads CASSETGTGYDEQYF. Written as DNA, the CDR3 is TGCGCCAGCAGTGAAACCGGGACAGGGTATGACGAGCAGTACTTC.

V usage is TRBV7-8 and J usage is TRBJ2-1, with 15 nucleotides matching TRBD2. Trimming removed 5 bases from V and 10 bases from J; junction bases left unmatched: 6. The CDR3 totals 15 residues. Germline V gene sequence: CDR1 SGHVS, CDR2 FQNEAQ. The DNA for the CDR3 is TGTGCCAGCAGCCTAGGACTAGCGGGAGGGGTGGAGCAGTTCTTC. This sequence encodes CASSLGLAGGVEQFF.

This sequence joins TRBV5-4 and TRBJ2-5, with D possibly TRBD2 on 6 matching bases. In germline, CDR1 is SGHNT, CDR2 YYREEE (reference sequence). V lost 5 bases, J lost 5 bases, and 10 bases lay in between. The CDR3 has 12 residues. The CDR3 region is CASSRDWETQYF. The DNA of the CDR3 is TGTGCCAGCAGTCGGGACTGGGAGACCCAGTACTTC.

The chain employs TRBV6-6 and TRBJ1-4, with unresolved D. Trimming left V 8 bases short and J 7 bases short, with 14 bases between. The V gene's germline CDR1 is MNHNY and CDR2 SVGAGI (reference sequence). The CDR3 has 13 amino acids. CDR3 in DNA: TGTGCCAGCGGTACAGTTTCCGGTGAAAAACTGTTTTTT. Translating gives CASGTVSGEKLFF.